This entry describes one TCR beta chain. The antigen remains unidentified. The sample is drawn from a study of Graves' ophthalmopathy and Graves' hyperthyroidism. Study-wide results and caveats: A classifier, a 13-signature model, separated ophthalmopathy from stable hyperthyroidism with more than 85% sensitivity and approximately 81% specificity.

This CDR3 spans 17 amino acids. V was trimmed by 3 bases and J by 13 bases, leaving 27 bases between them. TCR beta CDR3 regions were amplified from RNA transcripts. First-round RT-PCR employed HTBI primers, with a second-round multiplex PCR after it. From the multiplex PCR reads, TCRdb called clonotypes with MiXCR, one entry per CDR3 protein. This sample has 580,000 or so distinct CDR3 sequences, with less than 40% found just once. This rearrangement joins TRBV7-1 to TRBJ1-4, with a weak D call TRBD1 (5 bases). TRBV7-1 is recorded as an ORF, its role being uncertain. The receptor comes from an adult man with Graves' hyperthyroidism. The sequencing sample was made of peripheral blood or thyroid tissue (not recorded which). The CDR3, as DNA: TGTGCCAGCAGCTCGTTGGGACGATTTTGTGTTCCCACGAGACTGTTTTTT. This codes for CASSSLGRFCVPTRLFF.